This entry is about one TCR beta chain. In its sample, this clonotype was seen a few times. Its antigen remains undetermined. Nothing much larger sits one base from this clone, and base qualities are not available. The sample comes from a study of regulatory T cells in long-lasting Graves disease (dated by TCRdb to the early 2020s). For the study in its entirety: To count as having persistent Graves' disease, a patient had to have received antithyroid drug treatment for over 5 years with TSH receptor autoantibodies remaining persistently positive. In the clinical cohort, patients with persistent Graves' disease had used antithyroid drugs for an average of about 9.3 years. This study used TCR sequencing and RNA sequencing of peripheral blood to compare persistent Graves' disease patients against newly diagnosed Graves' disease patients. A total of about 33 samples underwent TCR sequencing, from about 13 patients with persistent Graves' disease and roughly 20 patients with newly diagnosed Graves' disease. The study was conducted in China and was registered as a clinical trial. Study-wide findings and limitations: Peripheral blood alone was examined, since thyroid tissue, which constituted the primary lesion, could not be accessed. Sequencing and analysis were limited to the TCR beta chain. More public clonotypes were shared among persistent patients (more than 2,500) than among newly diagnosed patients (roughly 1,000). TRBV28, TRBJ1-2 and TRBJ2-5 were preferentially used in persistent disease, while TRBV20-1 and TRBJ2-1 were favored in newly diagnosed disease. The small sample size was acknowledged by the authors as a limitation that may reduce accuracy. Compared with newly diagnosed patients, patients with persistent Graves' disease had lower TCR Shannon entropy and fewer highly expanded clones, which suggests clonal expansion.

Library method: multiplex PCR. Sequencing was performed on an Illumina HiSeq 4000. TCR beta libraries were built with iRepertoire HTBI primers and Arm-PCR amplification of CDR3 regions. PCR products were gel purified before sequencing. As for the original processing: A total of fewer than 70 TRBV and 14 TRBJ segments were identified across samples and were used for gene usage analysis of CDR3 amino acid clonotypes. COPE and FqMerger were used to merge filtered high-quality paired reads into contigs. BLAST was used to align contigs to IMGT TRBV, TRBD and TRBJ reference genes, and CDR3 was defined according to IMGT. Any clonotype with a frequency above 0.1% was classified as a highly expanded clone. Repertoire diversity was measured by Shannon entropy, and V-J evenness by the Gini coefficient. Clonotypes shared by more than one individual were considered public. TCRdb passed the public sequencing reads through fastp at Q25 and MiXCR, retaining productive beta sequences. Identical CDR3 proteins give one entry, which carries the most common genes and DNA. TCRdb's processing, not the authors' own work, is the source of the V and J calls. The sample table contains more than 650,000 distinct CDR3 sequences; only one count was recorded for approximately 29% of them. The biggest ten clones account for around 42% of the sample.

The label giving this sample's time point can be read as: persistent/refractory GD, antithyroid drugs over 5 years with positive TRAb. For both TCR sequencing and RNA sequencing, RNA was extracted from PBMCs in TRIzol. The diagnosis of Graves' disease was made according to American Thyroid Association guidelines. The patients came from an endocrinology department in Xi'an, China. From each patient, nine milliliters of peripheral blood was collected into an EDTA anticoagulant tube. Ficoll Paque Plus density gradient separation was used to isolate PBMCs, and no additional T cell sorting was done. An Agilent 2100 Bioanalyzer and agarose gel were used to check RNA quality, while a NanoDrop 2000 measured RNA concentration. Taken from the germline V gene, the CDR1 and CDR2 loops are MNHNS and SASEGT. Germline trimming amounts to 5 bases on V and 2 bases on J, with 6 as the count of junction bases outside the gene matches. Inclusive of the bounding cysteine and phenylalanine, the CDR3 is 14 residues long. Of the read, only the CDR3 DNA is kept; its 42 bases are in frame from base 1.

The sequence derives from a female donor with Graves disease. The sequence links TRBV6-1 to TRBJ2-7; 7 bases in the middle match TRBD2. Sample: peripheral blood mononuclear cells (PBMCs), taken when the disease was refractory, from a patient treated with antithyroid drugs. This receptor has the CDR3 CASSPQAGTYEQYF. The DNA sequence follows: TGTGCCAGCAGTCCCCAAGCGGGGACCTACGAGCAGTACTTC.